This is a list of T cell receptor beta chains from one sample in a study of brain T cells in children with intractable seizures. Here immunoSEQ multiplex PCR was the method, and the copy in TCRdb shows in-frame clones only, minus some. The table has hundreds of thousands of clones, about 93% seen once. Sample: peripheral blood, taken about 5 months after surgery. The source of these receptors is a boy younger than two with tuberous sclerosis and intractable seizures. CDR3s include the opening cysteine and the closing phenylalanine or tryptophan. A D gene is named only where the DNA matches it firmly. Size is omitted from some rows. Given values are once, few, many or a class for expanded clones.

J gene: TRBJ2-5; D gene: NA; V gene: TRBV5-1; clone size: NA; CDR3 protein: CASSSQTSQETQYF; CDR3 DNA: TGCGCCAGCAGCTCACAGACTAGCCAAGAGACCCAGTACTTC
J gene: TRBJ2-6; D gene: TRBD2; V gene: TRBV10-2; clone size: NA; CDR3 protein: CASRTTSGRISGGGANVLTF; CDR3 DNA: TGCGCCAGCAGAACAACTAGCGGGAGAATCAGTGGAGGTGGGGCCAACGTCCTGACTTTC
J gene: TRBJ1-6; D gene: NA; V gene: TRBV11-2; clone size: NA; CDR3 protein: CASAPGKSSYNSPLHF; CDR3 DNA: TGTGCCAGCGCCCCAGGGAAGAGCTCCTATAATTCACCCCTCCACTTT
J gene: TRBJ2-5; D gene: TRBD2; V gene: TRBV4-1; clone size: NA; CDR3 protein: CASSQRAGEETQYF; CDR3 DNA: TGCGCCAGCAGCCAGAGAGCGGGAGAAGAGACCCAGTACTTC
J gene: TRBJ2-7; D gene: NA; V gene: TRBV2; clone size: NA; CDR3 protein: CASSEQGWGYEQYF; CDR3 DNA: TGTGCCAGCAGTGAACAGGGATGGGGATACGAGCAGTACTTC
J gene: TRBJ2-2; D gene: TRBD2; V gene: TRBV19; clone size: NA; CDR3 protein: CATSAANTGELFF; CDR3 DNA: TGTGCTACTAGCGCCGCGAACACCGGGGAGCTGTTTTTT
J gene: TRBJ2-2; D gene: NA; V gene: TRBV11-2; clone size: once; CDR3 protein: CASSLEGANGELFF; CDR3 DNA: TGTGCCAGCAGCTTAGAGGGGGCTAACGGGGAGCTGTTTTTT
J gene: TRBJ2-7; D gene: TRBD2; V gene: TRBV5-4; clone size: NA; CDR3 protein: CAISSGGSYEQYF; CDR3 DNA: TGTGCCATATCTAGCGGGGGGTCCTACGAGCAGTACTTC
J gene: TRBJ2-1; D gene: TRBD2; V gene: TRBV7-3; clone size: NA; CDR3 protein: CASSLGGGALGTYNEQFF; CDR3 DNA: TGTGCCAGCAGCTTAGGCGGGGGGGCCCTCGGGACCTACAATGAGCAGTTCTTC
J gene: TRBJ2-7; D gene: NA; V gene: TRBV29-1; clone size: few; CDR3 protein: CSVEGDGTTYEQYF; CDR3 DNA: TGCAGCGTTGAAGGGGACGGTACCACCTACGAGCAGTACTTC
J gene: TRBJ2-7; D gene: NA; V gene: TRBV3-1/TRBV3-2; clone size: NA; CDR3 protein: CASSQDTISYEQYF; CDR3 DNA: TGTGCCAGCAGCCAAGACACGATTTCCTACGAGCAGTACTTC
J gene: TRBJ2-1; D gene: NA; V gene: TRBV19; clone size: NA; CDR3 protein: CASSIVSGIYNEQFF; CDR3 DNA: TGTGCCAGTAGTATAGTCTCAGGGATCTACAATGAGCAGTTCTTC
J gene: TRBJ2-7; D gene: NA; V gene: TRBV7-9; clone size: NA; CDR3 protein: CASSLAGGRRKFYEQYF; CDR3 DNA: TGTGCCAGCAGCTTAGCGGGGGGGCGAAGAAAGTTTTACGAGCAGTACTTC
J gene: TRBJ2-7; D gene: NA; V gene: TRBV12-3/TRBV12-4; clone size: NA; CDR3 protein: CASSFSLGEQYF; CDR3 DNA: TGTGCCAGCAGTTTCTCGCTTGGGGAGCAGTACTTC
J gene: TRBJ2-3; D gene: TRBD2; V gene: TRBV19; clone size: NA; CDR3 protein: CASSASGVHTDTQYF; CDR3 DNA: TGTGCCAGTAGTGCTAGCGGGGTTCATACAGATACGCAGTATTTT
J gene: TRBJ1-1; D gene: NA; V gene: TRBV14; clone size: medium-sized; CDR3 protein: CASSEQRNTEAFF; CDR3 DNA: TGTGCCAGCAGCGAACAGAGGAACACTGAAGCTTTCTTT
J gene: TRBJ1-1; D gene: NA; V gene: TRBV5-6; clone size: NA; CDR3 protein: CASSSEGRKNTEAFF; CDR3 DNA: TGTGCCAGCAGCTCGGAGGGACGGAAGAACACTGAAGCTTTCTTT